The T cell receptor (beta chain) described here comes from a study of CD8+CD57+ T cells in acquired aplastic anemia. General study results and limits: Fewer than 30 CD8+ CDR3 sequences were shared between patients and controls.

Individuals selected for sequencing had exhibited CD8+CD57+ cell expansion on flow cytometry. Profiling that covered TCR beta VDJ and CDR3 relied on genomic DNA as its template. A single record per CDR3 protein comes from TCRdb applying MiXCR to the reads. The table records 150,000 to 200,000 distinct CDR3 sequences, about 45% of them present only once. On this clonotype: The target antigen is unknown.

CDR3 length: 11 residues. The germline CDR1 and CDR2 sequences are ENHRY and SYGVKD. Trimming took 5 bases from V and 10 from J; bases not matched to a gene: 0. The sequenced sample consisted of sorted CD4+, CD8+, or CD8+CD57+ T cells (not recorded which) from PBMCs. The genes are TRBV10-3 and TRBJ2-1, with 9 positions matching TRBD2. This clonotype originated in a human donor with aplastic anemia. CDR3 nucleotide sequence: TGTGCCATCAGTCTAGCGGGGGAGCAGTTCTTC. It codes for CAISLAGEQFF.